The present entry profiles one T cell receptor beta chain with its context. The target antigen is unknown. Method: immunoSEQ multiplex PCR; TCRdb's copy keeps in-frame clones and lacks some. Its table lists roughly 10,000 clones. The CDR3 extends over 12 amino acids. The entry carries no DNA sequence. Germline V gene lookup returns CDR1 SQVTM and CDR2 ANQGSEA. This specimen belongs to a study of synovial regulatory T cells in juvenile arthritis. Overall study context: Three patients were therapy-naive; over 5 received methotrexate alone.

Regarding the study as a whole: iaTreg TCR repertoires were largely private across patients and partially overlapped synovial Teff and blood CPL. iaTreg cells shared more CDR3 sequences with synovial Tregs than other blood Tregs did.

Sequencing was performed on Treg cells from blood. The sample's subset: remaining (HLA-DR-negative) circulating blood Treg cells. The receptor comes from a donor between 2 and 29 years old with juvenile idiopathic arthritis. The chain employs TRBV29-1 and TRBJ1-2. CDR3 protein: CSVEMRNYGYTF.